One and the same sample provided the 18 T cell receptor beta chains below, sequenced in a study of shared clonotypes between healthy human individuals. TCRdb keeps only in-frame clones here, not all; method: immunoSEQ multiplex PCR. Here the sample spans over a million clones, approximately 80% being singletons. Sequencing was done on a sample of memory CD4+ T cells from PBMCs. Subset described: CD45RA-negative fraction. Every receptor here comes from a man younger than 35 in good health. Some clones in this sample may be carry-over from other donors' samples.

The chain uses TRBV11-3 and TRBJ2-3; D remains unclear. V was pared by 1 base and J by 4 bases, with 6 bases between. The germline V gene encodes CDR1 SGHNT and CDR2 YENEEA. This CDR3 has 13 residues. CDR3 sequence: CASSLVLADTQYF. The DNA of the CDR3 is TGTGCCAGCAGCTTAGTTCTAGCAGATACGCAGTATTTT. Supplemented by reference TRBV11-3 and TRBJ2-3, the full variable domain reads EAGVVQSPRYKIIEKKQPVAFWCNPISGHNTLYWYLQNLGQGPELLIRYENEEAVDDSQLPKDRFSAERLKGVDSTLKIQPAELGDSAVYLCASSLVLADTQYFGPGTRLTVL.

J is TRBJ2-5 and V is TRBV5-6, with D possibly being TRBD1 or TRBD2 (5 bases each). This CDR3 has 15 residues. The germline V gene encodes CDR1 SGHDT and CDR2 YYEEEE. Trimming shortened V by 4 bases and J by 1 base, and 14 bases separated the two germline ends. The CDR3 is CASSKRGLFQETQYF. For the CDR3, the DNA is TGTGCCAGCAGCAAACGGGGCTTATTCCAAGAGACCCAGTACTTC.

CDR3 DNA sequence: TGCGCCAGCAGCTTGTATATCCAGGCGGGGGGCACTGAAGCTTTCTTT. Translating gives CASSLYIQAGGTEAFF. V gene TRBV5-1 combines with J gene TRBJ1-1; D possibly corresponds to TRBD1 (5 bases). The germline CDR1 and CDR2 sequences are SGHRS and YFSETQ. CDR3 length equals 16 residues. Trimming pared 1 base from V and 4 bases from J, leaving 17 bases between. The variable domain in full, with the rest retrieved from reference TRBV5-1 and TRBJ1-1, is KAGVTQTPRYLIKTRGQQVTLSCSPISGHRSVSWYQQTPGQGLQFLFEYFSETQRNKGNFPGRFSGRQFSNSRSEMNVSTLELGDSALYLCASSLYIQAGGTEAFFGQGTRLTVV.

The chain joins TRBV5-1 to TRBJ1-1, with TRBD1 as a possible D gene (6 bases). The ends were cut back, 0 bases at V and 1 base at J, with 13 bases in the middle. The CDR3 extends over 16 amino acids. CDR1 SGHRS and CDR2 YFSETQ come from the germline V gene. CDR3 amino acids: CASSLAPGQQNTEAFF. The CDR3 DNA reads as TGCGCCAGCAGCTTGGCCCCGGGACAACAGAACACTGAAGCTTTCTTT. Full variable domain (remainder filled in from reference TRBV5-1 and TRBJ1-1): KAGVTQTPRYLIKTRGQQVTLSCSPISGHRSVSWYQQTPGQGLQFLFEYFSETQRNKGNFPGRFSGRQFSNSRSEMNVSTLELGDSALYLCASSLAPGQQNTEAFFGQGTRLTVV.

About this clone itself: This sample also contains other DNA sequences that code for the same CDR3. The CDR3 spells CASSLGDRADTQYF. The CDR3 nucleotides are TGTGCCAGCAGCTTGGGGGACAGGGCAGATACGCAGTATTTT. V gene TRBV11-2 combines with J gene TRBJ2-3; 9 bases map to TRBD1. J gave up 4 bases and V 3 bases, and 2 bases lay outside the gene matches. The CDR3 runs 14 residues. The germline gives CDR1 SGHAT, CDR2 FQNNGV.

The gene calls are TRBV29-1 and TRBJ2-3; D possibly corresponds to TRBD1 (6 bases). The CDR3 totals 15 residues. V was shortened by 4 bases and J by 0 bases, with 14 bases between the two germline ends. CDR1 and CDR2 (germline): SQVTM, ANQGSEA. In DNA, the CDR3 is TGCAGCGTTGCCTTAGGACAGAGCAGCACAGATACGCAGTATTTT. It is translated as CSVALGQSSTDTQYF.

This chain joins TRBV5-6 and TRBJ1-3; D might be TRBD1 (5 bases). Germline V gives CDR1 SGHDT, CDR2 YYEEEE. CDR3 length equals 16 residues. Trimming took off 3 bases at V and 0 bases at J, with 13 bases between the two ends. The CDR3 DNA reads TGTGCCAGCAGCTCCCTCGGGGGGGGCTCTGGAAACACCATATATTTT. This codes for CASSSLGGGSGNTIYF.

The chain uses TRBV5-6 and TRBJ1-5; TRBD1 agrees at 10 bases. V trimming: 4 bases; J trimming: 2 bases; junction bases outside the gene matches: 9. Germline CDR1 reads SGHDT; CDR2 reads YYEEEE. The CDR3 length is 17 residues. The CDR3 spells CASSRTLDRGGNQPQHF. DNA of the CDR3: TGTGCCAGCAGCCGAACGTTGGACAGGGGGGGCAATCAGCCCCAGCATTTT. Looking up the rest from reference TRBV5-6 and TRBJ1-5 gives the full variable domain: DAGVTQSPTHLIKTRGQQVTLRCSPKSGHDTVSWYQQALGQGPQFIFQYYEEEERQRGNFPDRFSGHQFPNYSSELNVNALLLGDSALYLCASSRTLDRGGNQPQHFGDGTRLSIL.

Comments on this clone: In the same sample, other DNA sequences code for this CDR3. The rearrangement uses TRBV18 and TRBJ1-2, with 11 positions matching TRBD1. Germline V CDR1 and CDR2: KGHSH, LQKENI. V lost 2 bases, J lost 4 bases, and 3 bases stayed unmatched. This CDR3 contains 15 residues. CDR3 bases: TGTGCCAGCTCACCAGGGACAGGGGGATTCTATGGCTACACCTTC. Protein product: CASSPGTGGFYGYTF.

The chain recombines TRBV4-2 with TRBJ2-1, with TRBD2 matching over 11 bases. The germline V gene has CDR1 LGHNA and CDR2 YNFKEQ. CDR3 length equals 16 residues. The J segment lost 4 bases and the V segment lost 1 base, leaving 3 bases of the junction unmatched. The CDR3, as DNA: TGTGCCAGCAGCCAAGTCTTAGCGGGAGGGTACAATGAGCAGTTCTTC. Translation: CASSQVLAGGYNEQFF.

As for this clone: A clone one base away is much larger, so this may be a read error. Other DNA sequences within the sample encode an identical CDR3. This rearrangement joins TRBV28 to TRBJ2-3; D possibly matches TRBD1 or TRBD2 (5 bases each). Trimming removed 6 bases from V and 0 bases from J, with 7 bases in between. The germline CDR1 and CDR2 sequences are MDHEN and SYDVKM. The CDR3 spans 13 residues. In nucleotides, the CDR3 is TGTGCCAGCAGCCGGGACAGCACAGATACGCAGTATTTT. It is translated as CASSRDSTDTQYF.

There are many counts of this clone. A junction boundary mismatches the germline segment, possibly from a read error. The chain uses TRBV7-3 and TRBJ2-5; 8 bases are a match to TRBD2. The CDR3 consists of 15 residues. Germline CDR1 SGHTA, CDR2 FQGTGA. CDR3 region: CPKDALAGSQETQYF. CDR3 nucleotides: TGCCCCAAGGACGCTTTAGCGGGGTCCCAAGAGACCCAGTACTTC.

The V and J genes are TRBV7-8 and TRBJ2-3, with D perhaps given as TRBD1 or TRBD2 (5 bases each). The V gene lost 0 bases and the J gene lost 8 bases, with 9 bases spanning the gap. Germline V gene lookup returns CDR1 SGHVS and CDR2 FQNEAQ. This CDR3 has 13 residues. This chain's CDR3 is CASSLATGTTQYF. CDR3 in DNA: TGTGCCAGCAGCTTAGCTACCGGGACTACGCAGTATTTT.

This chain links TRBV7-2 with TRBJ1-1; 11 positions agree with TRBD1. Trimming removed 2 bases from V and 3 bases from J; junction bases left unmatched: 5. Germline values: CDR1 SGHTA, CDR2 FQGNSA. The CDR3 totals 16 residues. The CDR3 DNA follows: TGTGCCAGCAGCTTAAGCCCGGGACAGGGGGACACTGAAGCTTTCTTT. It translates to CASSLSPGQGDTEAFF.

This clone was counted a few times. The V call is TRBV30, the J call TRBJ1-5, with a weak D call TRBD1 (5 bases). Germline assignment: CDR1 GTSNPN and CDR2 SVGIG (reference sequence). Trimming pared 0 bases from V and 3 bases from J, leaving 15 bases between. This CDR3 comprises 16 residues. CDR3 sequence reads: CAWSVGGRGDNQPQHF. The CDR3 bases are TGTGCCTGGAGTGTAGGAGGGCGAGGGGACAATCAGCCCCAGCATTTT.

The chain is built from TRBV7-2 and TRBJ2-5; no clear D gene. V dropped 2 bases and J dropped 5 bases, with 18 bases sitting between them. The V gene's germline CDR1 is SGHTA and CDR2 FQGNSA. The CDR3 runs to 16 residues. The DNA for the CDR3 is TGTGCCAGCAGCTTACGGACGACCTCTCCCGTCGAGACCCAGTACTTC. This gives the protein CASSLRTTSPVETQYF.

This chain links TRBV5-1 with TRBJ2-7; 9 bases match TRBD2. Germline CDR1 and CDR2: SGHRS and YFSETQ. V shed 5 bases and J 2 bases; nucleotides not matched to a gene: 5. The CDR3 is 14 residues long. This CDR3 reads CASRLAGAAYEQYF. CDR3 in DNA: TGCGCCAGCAGGTTAGCGGGAGCCGCCTACGAGCAGTACTTC.

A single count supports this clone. The CDR3 protein is CASSEGVATNEQFF. The CDR3 DNA follows: TGTGCCAGCAGTGAGGGGGTAGCGACCAATGAGCAGTTCTTC. V usage is TRBV2 and J usage is TRBJ2-1; D is tentatively TRBD1 or TRBD2 (5 bases each). Germline V CDR1 and CDR2: SNHLY, FYNNEI. The CDR3 loop spans 14 amino acids. Trimming took 3 bases from V and 6 from J, leaving 12 bases between them. The variable domain in full, with the rest retrieved from reference TRBV2 and TRBJ2-1, is EPEVTQTPSHQVTQMGQEVILRCVPISNHLYFYWYRQILGQKVEFLVSFYNNEISEKSEIFDDQFSVERPDGSNFTLKIRSTKLEDSAMYFCASSEGVATNEQFFGPGTRLTVL.